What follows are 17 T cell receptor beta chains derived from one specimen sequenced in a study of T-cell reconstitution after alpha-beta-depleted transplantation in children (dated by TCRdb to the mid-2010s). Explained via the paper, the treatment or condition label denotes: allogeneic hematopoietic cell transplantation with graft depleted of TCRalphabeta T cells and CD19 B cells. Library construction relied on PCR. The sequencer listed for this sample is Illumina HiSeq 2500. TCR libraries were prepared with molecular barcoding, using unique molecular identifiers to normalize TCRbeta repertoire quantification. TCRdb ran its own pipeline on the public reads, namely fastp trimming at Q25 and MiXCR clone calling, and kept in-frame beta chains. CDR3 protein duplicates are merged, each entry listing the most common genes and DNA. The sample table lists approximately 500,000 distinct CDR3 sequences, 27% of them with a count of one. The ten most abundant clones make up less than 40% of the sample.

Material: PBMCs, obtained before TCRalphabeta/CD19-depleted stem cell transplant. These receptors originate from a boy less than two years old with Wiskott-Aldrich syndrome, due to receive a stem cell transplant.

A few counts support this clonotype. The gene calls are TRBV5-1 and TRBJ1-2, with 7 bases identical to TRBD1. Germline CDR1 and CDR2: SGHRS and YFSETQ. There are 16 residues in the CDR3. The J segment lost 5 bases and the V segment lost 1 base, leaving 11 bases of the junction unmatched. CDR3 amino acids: CASSLFGGGAKYGYTF. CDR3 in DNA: TGCGCCAGCAGCTTGTTTGGAGGGGGCGCAAAATATGGCTACACCTTC.

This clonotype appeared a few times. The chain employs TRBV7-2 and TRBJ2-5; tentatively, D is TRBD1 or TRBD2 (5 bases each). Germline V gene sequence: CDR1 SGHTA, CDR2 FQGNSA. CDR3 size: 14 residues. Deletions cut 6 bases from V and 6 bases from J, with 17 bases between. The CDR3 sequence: CASSRDPLAKTQYF. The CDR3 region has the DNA TGTGCCAGCAGTCGGGACCCCCTCGCGAAGACCCAGTACTTC.

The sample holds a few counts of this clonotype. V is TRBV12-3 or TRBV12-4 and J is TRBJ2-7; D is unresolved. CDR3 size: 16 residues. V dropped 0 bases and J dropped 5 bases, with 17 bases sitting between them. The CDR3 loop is CASSLAIVAKWDEQYF. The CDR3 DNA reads TGTGCCAGCAGTTTAGCGATAGTAGCCAAATGGGACGAGCAGTACTTC.

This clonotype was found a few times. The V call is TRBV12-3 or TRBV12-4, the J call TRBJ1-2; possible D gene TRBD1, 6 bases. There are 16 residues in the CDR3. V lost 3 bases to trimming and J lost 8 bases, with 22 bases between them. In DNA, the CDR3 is TGTGCCAGCAGTTTGGGCCAGGGGATTAGGATGAGAGGCTACACCTTC. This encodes CASSLGQGIRMRGYTF.

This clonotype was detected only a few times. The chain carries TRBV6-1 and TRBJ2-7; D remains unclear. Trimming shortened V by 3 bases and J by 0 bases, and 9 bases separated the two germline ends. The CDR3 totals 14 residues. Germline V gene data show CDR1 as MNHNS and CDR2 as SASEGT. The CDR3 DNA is TGTGCCAGCAGTGAGGTTGTAGCCTCCTACGAGCAGTACTTC. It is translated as CASSEVVASYEQYF.

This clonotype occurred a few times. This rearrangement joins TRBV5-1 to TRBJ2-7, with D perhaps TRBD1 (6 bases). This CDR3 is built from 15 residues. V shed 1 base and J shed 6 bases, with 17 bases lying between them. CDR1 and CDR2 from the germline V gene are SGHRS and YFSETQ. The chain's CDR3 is CASSLSVTGSSEQYF. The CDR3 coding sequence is TGCGCCAGCAGCTTGAGTGTTACAGGGTCGAGCGAGCAGTACTTC.

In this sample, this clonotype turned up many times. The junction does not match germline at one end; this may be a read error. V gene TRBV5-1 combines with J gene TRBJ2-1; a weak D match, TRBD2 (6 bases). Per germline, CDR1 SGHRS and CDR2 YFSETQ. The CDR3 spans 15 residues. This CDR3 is CASSLEGGSYNEQFF. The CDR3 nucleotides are TGTGCCAGCAGCCTGGAGGGCGGCTCCTACAATGAGCAGTTCTTC.

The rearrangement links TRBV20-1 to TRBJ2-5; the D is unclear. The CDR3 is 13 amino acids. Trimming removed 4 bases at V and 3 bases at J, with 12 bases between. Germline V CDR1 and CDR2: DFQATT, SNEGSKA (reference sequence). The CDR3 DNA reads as TGCAGTGCTACAAGGGCCTTAAAAGAGACCCAGTACTTC. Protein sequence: CSATRALKETQYF.

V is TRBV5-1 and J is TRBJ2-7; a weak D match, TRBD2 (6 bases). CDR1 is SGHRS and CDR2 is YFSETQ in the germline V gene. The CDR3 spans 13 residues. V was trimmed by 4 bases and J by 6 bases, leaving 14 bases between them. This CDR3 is CASSGTDSVEQYF. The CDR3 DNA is TGCGCCAGCAGCGGGACTGATTCGGTCGAGCAGTACTTC.

The CDR3 DNA follows: TGTGCCAGCAGCGCCCTAGCGGGGACCTACGAGCAGTACTTC. Translation: CASSALAGTYEQYF. This sequence joins TRBV7-2 and TRBJ2-7; 9 nucleotides align to TRBD2. Per the germline V gene, CDR1 is SGHTA and CDR2 is FQGNSA. This CDR3 region has 14 residues. Trimming took 5 bases from V and 2 from J; bases not matched to a gene: 4.

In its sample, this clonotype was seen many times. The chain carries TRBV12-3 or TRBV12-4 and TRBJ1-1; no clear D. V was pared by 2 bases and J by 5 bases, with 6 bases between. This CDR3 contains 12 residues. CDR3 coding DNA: TGTGCCAGCAGTTTACAAGGGACTGAAGCTTTCTTT. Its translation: CASSLQGTEAFF.

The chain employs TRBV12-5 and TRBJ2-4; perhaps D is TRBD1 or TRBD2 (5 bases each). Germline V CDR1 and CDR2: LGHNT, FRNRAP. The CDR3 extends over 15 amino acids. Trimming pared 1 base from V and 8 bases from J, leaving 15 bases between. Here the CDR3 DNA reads TGTGCTAGTGGTTTGGAAATATCAGGGACGGACATTCAGTACTTC. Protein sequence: CASGLEISGTDIQYF. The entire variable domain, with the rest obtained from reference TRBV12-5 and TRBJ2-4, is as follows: DARVTQTPRHKVTEMGQEVTMRCQPILGHNTVFWYRQTMMQGLELLAYFRNRAPLDDSGMPKDRFSAEMPDATLATLKIQPSEPRDSAVYFCASGLEISGTDIQYFGAGTRLSVL.

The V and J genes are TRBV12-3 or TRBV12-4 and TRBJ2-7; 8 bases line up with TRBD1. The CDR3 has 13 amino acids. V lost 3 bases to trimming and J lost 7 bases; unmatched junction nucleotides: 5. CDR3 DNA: TGTGCCAGCAGTTTGATCAGGGGGCGGGAGCAGTACTTC. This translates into CASSLIRGREQYF.

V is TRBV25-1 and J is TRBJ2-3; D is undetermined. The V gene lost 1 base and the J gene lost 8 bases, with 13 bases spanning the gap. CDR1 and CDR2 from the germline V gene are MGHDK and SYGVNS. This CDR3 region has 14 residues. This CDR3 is CASSELAYSPTQYF. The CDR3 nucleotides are TGTGCCAGCAGTGAATTGGCCTACAGCCCTACGCAGTATTTT.

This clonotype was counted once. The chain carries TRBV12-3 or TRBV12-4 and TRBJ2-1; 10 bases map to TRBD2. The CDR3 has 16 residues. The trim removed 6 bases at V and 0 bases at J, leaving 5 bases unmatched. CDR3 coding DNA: TGTGCCAGCAGAAGCGGGAGGGTCAGCTCCTACAATGAGCAGTTCTTC. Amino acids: CASRSGRVSSYNEQFF.

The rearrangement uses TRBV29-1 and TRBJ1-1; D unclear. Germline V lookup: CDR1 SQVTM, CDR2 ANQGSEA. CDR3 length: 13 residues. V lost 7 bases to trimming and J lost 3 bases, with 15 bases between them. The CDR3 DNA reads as TGCAGCGGCAAGACACGGTCGGACACTGAAGCTTTCTTT. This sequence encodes CSGKTRSDTEAFF.

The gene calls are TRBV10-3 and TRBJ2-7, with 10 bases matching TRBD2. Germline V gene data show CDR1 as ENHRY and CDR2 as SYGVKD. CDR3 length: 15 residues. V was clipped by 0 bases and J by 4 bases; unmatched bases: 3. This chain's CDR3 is CAISESGGLAYEQYF. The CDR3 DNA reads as TGTGCCATCAGTGAGTCGGGGGGACTAGCGTACGAGCAGTACTTC.